This entry concerns a single TCR beta chain. These data originate in a study of blood T cell repertoires in COVID-19. At the level of the study: The study drew acute and convalescent COVID-19 samples from the United States, Italy and Spain. Nucleic acid was either cDNA or gDNA, and it came from T cells, B-cell-depleted T cells, or PBMCs.

Seattle participants joined during active infection and were tracked over time. With V trimmed by 2 bases and J by 7 bases, 5 bases remained unmatched. CDR3 length: 15 residues. Per the germline V gene, CDR1 is LNHDA and CDR2 is SQIVND (reference sequence). As handled by the study authors: The authors estimated nucleated cell counts from reference gene primer amplification. TCRdb's table, derived via immunoSEQ multiplex PCR, lists solely in-frame clones and lacks some. Clonal size and the V and J genes are those of that table, whereas D and trimming came from the DNA. In the table there are some 500,000 clones, 85% to 90% of which are singletons.

The clonotype comes from a woman between 45 and 60 years old with COVID-19, enrolled during active disease. Input material: peripheral blood. The chain joins TRBV19 to TRBJ1-6; 7 bases agree with TRBD1. Written as DNA, the CDR3 is TGTGCCAGTAGTATAACGGGACAGAACAATTCACCCCTCCACTTT. This encodes CASSITGQNNSPLHF.